These 26 T cell receptor beta chains were all obtained from the same sample, sequenced in a study of blood T cell repertoires in COVID-19. Data came from immunoSEQ multiplex PCR; TCRdb stores just in-frame clones and leaves some out. The sample has roughly 160,000 clones, roughly 84% seen once. Input material: peripheral blood. The receptors stem from a man aged 18 to 30 with active or convalescent COVID-19.

The rearrangement joins TRBV27 to TRBJ2-3, with TRBD2 matching 9 bases. Germline values: CDR1 MNHEY, CDR2 SMNVEV (reference sequence). V dropped 7 bases and J dropped 3; count of bases not matched to a gene: 8. The CDR3 has 15 amino acids. The CDR3 loop is CASTPLAGGTDTQYF. CDR3 DNA sequence: TGTGCCAGCACTCCTCTGGCGGGAGGGACAGATACGCAGTATTTT.

J is TRBJ1-1 and V is TRBV18; 7 nucleotides align to TRBD1. CDR3 size: 14 residues. After removal of 3 bases from V and 7 bases from J, the junction contained 8 bases not matched to a gene. Germline CDR1 KGHSH, CDR2 LQKENI. Here the CDR3 DNA reads TGTGCCAGCTCACCCTCGACAGGGAGACATGAAGCTTTCTTT. Translation: CASSPSTGRHEAFF.

This chain links TRBV2 with TRBJ2-2; D may be TRBD1 (6 bases). CDR1 is SNHLY, CDR2 FYNNEI, per germline. The CDR3 is 16 residues long. Trimming cost V 7 bases and J 5 bases, with 20 bases left between them. This chain's CDR3 is CASTDLSQGRTGELFF. The CDR3 nucleotides read TGTGCCAGCACCGACTTATCACAGGGAAGGACCGGGGAGCTGTTTTTT.

The chain is built from TRBV4-1 and TRBJ2-1; D possibly corresponds to TRBD1 (5 bases). V was cut by 4 bases and J by 1 base, with 14 bases left in between. Germline V gene sequence: CDR1 MGHRA, CDR2 YSYEKL. The CDR3 has 16 residues. CDR3 sequence (DNA): TGCGCCAGCAGCCCATCCCTGGGGCCTTCCTACAATGAGCAGTTCTTC. Protein: CASSPSLGPSYNEQFF.

This clone was detected a few times. This sequence joins TRBV21-1 and TRBJ1-5; the table calls TRBD1, which could not be checked here. TRBV21-1 is a pseudogene locus. The CDR3 consists of 17 residues. The CDR3 coding sequence is TGTGCCAGCAGCAAGGGACAGGGGGGTTTCGGAAATCAGCCCCAGCATTTT. Its protein product is CASSKGQGGFGNQPQHF.

This chain links TRBV2 with TRBJ1-6, with 9 bases aligning to TRBD1. Germline loops: CDR1 SNHLY, CDR2 FYNNEI. V lost 6 bases to trimming and J lost 9 bases; unmatched junction nucleotides: 6. The CDR3 sequence is 14 residues long. The DNA of the CDR3 is TGTGCCAGCAGCCTGAGACAGGGGGGTTCACCCCTCCACTTT. This translates into CASSLRQGGSPLHF.

This clone has just one count. In DNA, the CDR3 is TGCAGCGTTGGACTAGCGGGAGCAGGAAGCACAGATACGCAGTATTTT. This encodes CSVGLAGAGSTDTQYF. The rearrangement links TRBV29-1 to TRBJ2-3; 12 positions match TRBD2. V lost 4 bases and J lost 0; bases outside the gene matches: 5. Germline V CDR1 and CDR2: SQVTM, ANQGSEA. This CDR3 contains 16 residues.

The V and J genes are TRBV7-9 and TRBJ2-5, with 8 bases aligning to TRBD2. Germline CDR1 reads SEHNR; CDR2 reads FQNEAQ (reference sequence). V dropped 5 bases and J dropped 2; count of bases not matched to a gene: 10. CDR3 length: 16 amino acids. The CDR3 DNA reads TGTGCCAGCAGCCTACTGTTGATAGCGGGACAAGAGACCCAGTACTTC. Translated: CASSLLLIAGQETQYF.

The chain links TRBV2 to TRBJ2-3, with TRBD2 matching over 7 bases. The CDR3 consists of 16 residues. J was trimmed by 2 bases and V by 7 bases; bases with no gene match: 12. Germline values: CDR1 SNHLY, CDR2 FYNNEI. The CDR3, as DNA: TGTGCCAGCACCATGGTGTGGCGGGGGACCACAGATACGCAGTATTTT. As protein: CASTMVWRGTTDTQYF.

This clone appeared once. The chain combines TRBV5-1 with TRBJ1-3; TRBD1 aligns across 7 bases. J was trimmed by 0 bases and V by 2 bases; bases with no gene match: 8. Germline-derived CDR1 and CDR2 are SGHRS and YFSETQ. The CDR3 spans 17 residues. DNA of the CDR3: TGCGCCAGCAGCTTTGGGGGGACAGCTAGCTCTGGAAACACCATATATTTT. This encodes CASSFGGTASSGNTIYF. The whole variable domain, remainder taken from reference TRBV5-1 and TRBJ1-3, is KAGVTQTPRYLIKTRGQQVTLSCSPISGHRSVSWYQQTPGQGLQFLFEYFSETQRNKGNFPGRFSGRQFSNSRSEMNVSTLELGDSALYLCASSFGGTASSGNTIYFGEGSWLTVV.

The CDR3 loop is CASSGQGITYEQYF. CDR3 DNA: TGTGCCAGCAGCGGACAGGGGATCACCTACGAGCAGTACTTC. The chain carries TRBV6-6 and TRBJ2-7; 9 nucleotides match TRBD1. The CDR3 length is 14 residues. The germline V gene has CDR1 MNHNY and CDR2 SVGAGI (reference sequence). Losses at the gene ends were 6 bases for V and 2 bases for J; bases not matched to a gene: 5.

The chain couples TRBV2 to TRBJ1-4; D is ambiguous. Looked up from germline, CDR1 is SNHLY and CDR2 is FYNNEI. The CDR3 runs to 15 residues. V lost 1 base to trimming and J lost 7 bases, with 13 bases between them. CDR3 sequence: CASSEGAGWVEKLFF. DNA of the CDR3: TGTGCCAGCAGTGAAGGGGCAGGCTGGGTTGAAAAACTGTTTTTT.

CDR3 nucleotides: TGTGCCAGCACACCCAGGGCCAGGGTCGGTGGCTACACCTTC. Translated: CASTPRARVGGYTF. This chain joins TRBV5-6 and TRBJ1-2; D perhaps matches TRBD1 (5 bases). CDR1 is SGHDT, CDR2 YYEEEE, per germline. The CDR3 is 14 amino acids. The germline V and J ends were trimmed by 6 bases and 7 bases, with 19 bases remaining between them.

The rearrangement joins TRBV18 to TRBJ2-3; D is unresolved. Germline-derived CDR1 and CDR2 are KGHSH and LQKENI. V was pared by 3 bases and J by 3 bases, with 7 bases between. This CDR3 is 13 amino acids long. The CDR3 region is CASSPRKTDTQYF. In DNA form, the CDR3 reads TGTGCCAGCTCACCGCGGAAAACAGATACGCAGTATTTT.

The rearrangement joins TRBV7-9 to TRBJ2-3; TRBD2 aligns across 13 bases. The CDR3 has 16 residues. In germline, CDR1 is SEHNR, CDR2 FQNEAQ (reference sequence). Trimming removed 3 bases from V and 6 bases from J; junction bases left unmatched: 6. The CDR3 is CASSLTSGGLRDTQYF. As DNA, the CDR3 is TGTGCCAGCAGCTTGACTAGCGGGGGGCTCAGGGATACGCAGTATTTT.

This clone was recorded once. This chain uses TRBV19 with TRBJ1-6, with D unclear. The CDR3 length is 13 residues. The germline CDR1 and CDR2 sequences are LNHDA and SQIVND (reference sequence). V was pared by 5 bases and J by 9 bases, with 11 bases between. The CDR3 coding sequence is TGTGCCAGTAGTCTCGGGGAGGGTTCACCCCTCCACTTT. Translated, it gives CASSLGEGSPLHF.

V is TRBV19 and J is TRBJ1-4, with 10 bases aligning to TRBD1. J gave up 6 bases and V 4 bases, and 8 bases lay outside the gene matches. Looked up from germline, CDR1 is LNHDA and CDR2 is SQIVND (reference sequence). There are 16 residues in the CDR3. The CDR3 nucleotides read TGTGCCAGTAGTACAAACTCCGGGACAGGGGATGAAAAACTGTTTTTT. Translating it yields CASSTNSGTGDEKLFF.

The chain couples TRBV10-3 to TRBJ1-6; possible D gene TRBD1, 5 bases. Between the trimmed V and J ends, which lost 6 bases and 8 bases, there was a span of 11 bases. Germline V lookup: CDR1 ENHRY, CDR2 SYGVKD. The length of the CDR3 is 13 residues. CDR3 residues: CAIRPGIDSPLHF. The CDR3 nucleotides are TGTGCCATCAGGCCAGGGATCGATTCACCCCTCCACTTT.

This clone has a single count. This chain joins TRBV9 and TRBJ2-1; the match to TRBD2 covers 12 bases. V lost 3 bases to trimming and J lost 7 bases; unmatched junction nucleotides: 11. This CDR3 is 17 amino acids long. CDR1 and CDR2 (germline): SGDLS, YYNGEE. CDR3 in amino acids: CASSAPTSGSPGNEQFF. The CDR3 DNA reads as TGTGCCAGCAGCGCTCCGACTAGCGGGAGCCCGGGAAATGAGCAGTTCTTC.

CDR3 nucleotides: TGCAGTGCTACCACAGGATCTCGTTACACCTTC. As protein: CSATTGSRYTF. The rearrangement uses TRBV20-1 and TRBJ1-2; TRBD1 might be the D (5 bases). The V end lost 4 bases, the J end lost 11 bases, and 14 bases lay between the germline ends. The CDR3 consists of 11 residues. Germline V gene lookup returns CDR1 DFQATT and CDR2 SNEGSKA (reference sequence).

The J gene is TRBJ2-7, the V gene TRBV6-2 or TRBV6-3, with D hard to call. Trimming shortened V by 0 bases and J by 4 bases, and 7 bases separated the two germline ends. The germline V gene encodes CDR1 MNHEY and CDR2 SVGEGT. The CDR3 is 13 amino acids. The CDR3 DNA reads as TGTGCCAGCAGTTACTCGGGCCTGTACGAGCAGTACTTC. Its protein is CASSYSGLYEQYF.

The chain combines TRBV19 with TRBJ2-3; 8 nucleotides agree with TRBD1. The CDR3 runs to 17 residues. Looked up from germline, CDR1 is LNHDA and CDR2 is SQIVND (reference sequence). The trim removed 2 bases at V and 5 bases at J, leaving 12 bases unmatched. This CDR3 reads CASSISVQGAGRDTQYF. As DNA, the CDR3 is TGTGCCAGTAGTATATCTGTGCAGGGGGCAGGTAGAGATACGCAGTATTTT.

The genes are TRBV7-2 and TRBJ2-7; 7 positions match TRBD2. The germline CDR1 and CDR2 sequences are SGHTA and FQGNSA. This CDR3 comprises 15 residues. The junction had 9 bases not matched to a gene; V was cut back by 2 bases and J by 5 bases. The CDR3 DNA is TGTGCCAGCAGCTTATTTGGACGGGAGGAACACGAGCAGTACTTC. Translating gives CASSLFGREEHEQYF.

The CDR3 sequence: CASSYGSTDTQYF. CDR3 nucleotide sequence: TGTGCCAGTAGTTACGGGAGCACAGATACGCAGTATTTT. The chain has TRBV19 and TRBJ2-3, with unresolved D. Per germline, CDR1 LNHDA and CDR2 SQIVND (reference sequence). V dropped 5 bases and J dropped 0 bases, with 6 bases sitting between them. The length of the CDR3 is 13 residues. Full variable domain (remainder filled in from reference TRBV19 and TRBJ2-3): DGGITQSPKYLFRKEGQNVTLSCEQNLNHDAMYWYRQDPGQGLRLIYYSQIVNDFQKGDIAEGYSVSREKKESFPLTVTSAQKNPTAFYLCASSYGSTDTQYFGPGTRLTVL.

This sequence joins TRBV5-1 and TRBJ2-1, with a possible D match to TRBD2 (6 bases). The germline CDR1 and CDR2 sequences are SGHRS and YFSETQ. V was clipped by 2 bases and J by 6 bases, with 12 bases between them. This CDR3 comprises 14 residues. The CDR3 sequence is CASSLLAGANEQFF. CDR3 bases: TGCGCCAGCAGCTTACTAGCCGGGGCCAATGAGCAGTTCTTC.

This sequence joins TRBV6-5 and TRBJ2-1; 9 bases match TRBD1. CDR1 and CDR2 (germline): MNHEY, SVGAGI. CDR3 length: 15 amino acids. The J segment lost 2 bases and the V segment lost 2 bases, leaving 1 base of the junction unmatched. The DNA for the CDR3 is TGTGCCAGCAGTTACGGGACAGGGACCTACAATGAGCAGTTCTTC. Translated, it gives CASSYGTGTYNEQFF.